These T cell receptor beta chains were read from a single sample in a study of shared clonotypes between healthy human individuals. Method: immunoSEQ multiplex PCR; TCRdb's copy keeps in-frame clones and lacks some. Among around 530,000 clones listed, around three quarters were seen once. Source material: PBMCs. All receptors derive from a woman between 40 and 55 years old in good health. Some clones in this sample may be carry-over from other donors' samples. The CDR3 runs from the conserved cysteine through the conserved F or W. D genes are given only for firm matches. Clone size appears in some rows only: once, few, many, or a class for an expanded clone.

J,D,V,size,CDR3,DNA
TRBJ2-2,TRBD1,TRBV5-1,NA,CASSLGDRGNTGELFF,TGCGCCAGCAGCTTGGGGGACAGGGGGAACACCGGGGAGCTGTTTTTT
TRBJ1-4,NA,TRBV10-3,NA,CAISEGRGTNEKLFF,TGTGCCATCAGTGAGGGCAGGGGCACTAATGAAAAACTGTTTTTT
TRBJ2-2,TRBD1,TRBV6-1,NA,CASSSWTGGLGELFF,TGTGCCAGCAGTAGTTGGACAGGGGGCCTCGGGGAGCTGTTTTTT
TRBJ2-7,NA,TRBV2,NA,CASSAHVSLEQYF,TGTGCCAGCAGCGCGCATGTCAGCCTCGAGCAGTACTTC
TRBJ2-3,NA,TRBV7-2,NA,CASSLGLPDTDTQYF,TGTGCCAGCAGCTTAGGTCTCCCAGACACAGATACGCAGTATTTT
TRBJ1-1,TRBD1,TRBV28,few,CASSSRTGSLNTEAFF,TGTGCCAGCAGCTCCAGGACAGGAAGCCTGAACACTGAAGCTTTCTTT
TRBJ2-3,NA,TRBV15,NA,CATSSRRGSAQYF,TGTGCCACCAGCAGCCGGAGAGGTTCTGCGCAGTATTTT
TRBJ1-5,NA,TRBV2,NA,CASSGRENSNQPQHF,TGTGCCAGCAGCGGAAGAGAAAATAGCAATCAGCCCCAGCATTTT
TRBJ2-3,NA,TRBV6-4,NA,CASSDQGIATDTQYF,TGTGCCAGCAGTGACCAGGGTATAGCAACAGATACGCAGTATTTT
TRBJ2-7,NA,TRBV28,NA,CASSLGPPGEQYF,TGTGCCAGCAGTTTAGGGCCCCCTGGGGAGCAGTACTTC
TRBJ2-2,TRBD2,TRBV7-2,NA,CASSSWTSGSTGELFF,TGTGCCAGCAGCTCCTGGACTAGCGGGAGCACCGGGGAGCTGTTTTTT
TRBJ1-6,TRBD1,TRBV30,once,CAWNEGQASPLHF,TGTGCCTGGAACGAGGGACAGGCCTCACCCCTCCACTTT
TRBJ2-1,TRBD2,TRBV2,NA,CASSDKGLARYNEQFF,TGTGCCAGCAGTGACAAGGGACTAGCGAGATACAATGAGCAGTTCTTC